The 32 T cell receptor beta chains below come from one sample, sequenced in a study of shared clonotypes between healthy human individuals. Produced via immunoSEQ multiplex PCR; TCRdb's table is partial and in-frame only. The sample has 1.5 million to 1.9 million clones, approximately 98% seen once. Source material: naive CD4+ T cells sorted from blood. The subset: CD45RA+ positively selected. Source of these receptors: a young man in good health.

V is TRBV20-1 and J is TRBJ1-1; D call uncertain. V was shortened by 4 bases and J by 11 bases, with 11 bases between the two germline ends. The CDR3 covers 10 residues. From germline, CDR1 is DFQATT and CDR2 SNEGSKA (reference sequence). The CDR3 protein is CSATAEDAFF. CDR3 in DNA: TGCAGTGCTACAGCGGAGGATGCTTTCTTT.

This rearrangement joins TRBV29-1 to TRBJ1-2; D is perhaps TRBD1 (6 bases). Germline V gene lookup returns CDR1 SQVTM and CDR2 ANQGSEA. The CDR3 is made up of 11 amino acids. Trimming stripped 3 bases from V and 8 bases from J, with 10 bases between. CDR3: CSVEAGEGYTF. The DNA for the CDR3 is TGCAGCGTTGAGGCAGGGGAGGGCTACACCTTC.

The V and J genes are TRBV29-1 and TRBJ1-5; TRBD1 agrees at 7 bases. From germline, CDR1 is SQVTM and CDR2 ANQGSEA. The CDR3 is made up of 14 amino acids. The trim removed 5 bases at V and 0 bases at J, leaving 4 bases unmatched. The CDR3 reads CSVSGQYSNQPQHF. The CDR3 coding sequence is TGCAGCGTTTCGGGACAGTATAGCAATCAGCCCCAGCATTTT.

The gene calls are TRBV18 and TRBJ2-1; 9 bases fit TRBD1. Germline CDR1 is KGHSH and CDR2 is LQKENI. The CDR3 extends over 17 amino acids. Trimming removed 1 base from V and 7 bases from J; junction bases left unmatched: 11. The CDR3 coding sequence is TGTGCCAGCTCACCACTCTTGACAGGACAGGGGACGAATGAGCAGTTCTTC. Protein sequence: CASSPLLTGQGTNEQFF.

This rearrangement joins TRBV19 to TRBJ2-7; TRBD1 aligns across 8 bases. The V gene's germline CDR1 is LNHDA and CDR2 SQIVND (reference sequence). This CDR3 region has 14 residues. V dropped 7 bases and J dropped 5; count of bases not matched to a gene: 10. The CDR3 nucleotides are TGTGCCAGTAACTTGGCAGGGGGCAAGGACGAGCAGTACTTC. Residues: CASNLAGGKDEQYF.

For this clone: This sample includes further DNA sequences coding for the same CDR3. The rearrangement joins TRBV9 to TRBJ2-5; D uncertain. The CDR3 contains 13 residues. From germline, CDR1 is SGDLS and CDR2 YYNGEE. The V end was cut by 2 bases, the J end by 2 bases, with 7 bases between. The DNA for the CDR3 is TGTGCCAGCAGCGTGTCAGGACAAGAGACCCAGTACTTC. It encodes CASSVSGQETQYF.

This clone was detected once. This chain connects TRBV2 to TRBJ2-1, with TRBD1 identical over 7 bases. Germline loops: CDR1 SNHLY, CDR2 FYNNEI. V lost 6 bases and J lost 5; bases outside the gene matches: 10. CDR3 length: 15 amino acids. The CDR3 nucleotides are TGTGCCAGCAGGAGACCGGGACAGCCGAACAATGAGCAGTTCTTC. Translated, it gives CASRRPGQPNNEQFF.

The chain links TRBV11-2 to TRBJ2-7, with D hard to call. There are 14 residues in the CDR3. The V gene lost 5 bases and the J gene lost 3 bases, with 14 bases spanning the gap. In germline, CDR1 is SGHAT, CDR2 FQNNGV. CDR3 region: CASSRVLLNYEQYF. The CDR3 nucleotides are TGTGCCAGCAGCCGCGTCCTACTGAACTACGAGCAGTACTTC.

The chain is built from TRBV10-3 and TRBJ2-2, with D possibly TRBD1 on 6 matching bases. V was clipped by 6 bases and J by 0 bases, with 8 bases between them. In germline, CDR1 is ENHRY, CDR2 SYGVKD. The CDR3 sequence is 14 residues long. CDR3 protein: CAIRQGTNTGELFF. The CDR3, as DNA: TGTGCCATCAGGCAGGGGACGAACACCGGGGAGCTGTTTTTT.

This chain links TRBV11-3 with TRBJ2-1; 9 nucleotides line up with TRBD2. V shed 4 bases, J shed 7 bases, and the junction held 5 bases outside the gene matches. Germline CDR1 reads SGHNT; CDR2 reads YENEEA. The CDR3 is made up of 14 amino acids. The CDR3 loop is CASSWTSVKNEQFF. The CDR3 DNA sequence: TGTGCCAGCAGCTGGACTAGCGTTAAAAATGAGCAGTTCTTC.

This chain uses TRBV5-6 with TRBJ2-7; 11 bases align to TRBD1. The germline gives CDR1 SGHDT, CDR2 YYEEEE. Trimming removed 2 bases from V and 6 bases from J; junction bases left unmatched: 13. This CDR3 region has 17 residues. The CDR3 here is CASSFSAVLGTGGEQYF. CDR3 DNA sequence: TGTGCCAGCAGCTTTTCAGCAGTCCTCGGGACAGGGGGCGAGCAGTACTTC.

The CDR3 loop is CASSRLGTASSYEQYF. The CDR3 coding sequence is TGTGCCAGCAGTCGTCTCGGGACAGCGAGCTCCTACGAGCAGTACTTC. The chain joins TRBV9 to TRBJ2-7; 7 positions agree with TRBD1. CDR1 is SGDLS, CDR2 YYNGEE, per germline. This CDR3 comprises 16 residues. V shed 5 bases and J 0 bases; nucleotides not matched to a gene: 11.

This chain uses TRBV19 with TRBJ2-5; D perhaps matches TRBD2 (5 bases). Looked up from germline, CDR1 is LNHDA and CDR2 is SQIVND (reference sequence). Deletions cut 3 bases from V and 2 bases from J, with 13 bases between. The CDR3 length is 15 residues. In DNA form, the CDR3 reads TGTGCCAGTAGTATCAAGGGCGGACTTCAAGAGACCCAGTACTTC. It codes for CASSIKGGLQETQYF.

CDR3 amino acids: CASSLDPISSGYTF. For the CDR3, the DNA is TGTGCCAGCAGTTTAGACCCGATATCCAGTGGCTACACCTTC. The rearrangement uses TRBV28 and TRBJ1-2; the D is unclear. V lost 2 bases, J lost 7 bases, and 14 bases lay in between. Germline values: CDR1 MDHEN, CDR2 SYDVKM. The CDR3 has 14 amino acids.

The J gene is TRBJ1-5, the V gene TRBV27, with TRBD1 matching over 7 bases. The V gene's germline CDR1 is MNHEY and CDR2 SMNVEV (reference sequence). V gave up 6 bases and J gave up 6 bases; unmatched junction bases: 5. CDR3 length: 13 amino acids. The CDR3 DNA reads TGTGCCAGCAGCTACAGGGGAGGTCAGCCCCAGCATTTT. It is translated as CASSYRGGQPQHF.

To note about this clone: Other DNA variants within this sample encode the same CDR3. The rearrangement joins TRBV18 to TRBJ2-5, with D hard to call. The CDR3 is 11 amino acids. Trimming removed 3 bases from V and 3 bases from J, with 2 bases in between. Germline V gene lookup returns CDR1 KGHSH and CDR2 LQKENI. The CDR3: CASSPEETQYF. The CDR3 region has the DNA TGTGCCAGCTCACCGGAAGAGACCCAGTACTTC.

The chain links TRBV15 to TRBJ2-3; TRBD2 agrees at 8 bases. Losses at the gene ends were 5 bases for V and 0 bases for J; bases not matched to a gene: 7. Germline CDR1 and CDR2: LNHNV and YYDKDF (reference sequence). This CDR3 has 16 residues. As DNA, the CDR3 is TGTGCCACCAGCGGATACCGCGGGGGGAGCACAGATACGCAGTATTTT. This translates into CATSGYRGGSTDTQYF.

This chain uses TRBV5-1 with TRBJ2-1; D gene uncertain. There are 15 residues in the CDR3. V was cut by 4 bases and J by 0 bases, with 11 bases left in between. In germline, CDR1 is SGHRS, CDR2 YFSETQ. Here the CDR3 DNA reads TGCGCCAGCAGCCCCCAGACAAACTCCTACAATGAGCAGTTCTTC. Protein: CASSPQTNSYNEQFF.

This chain links TRBV4-3 with TRBJ2-5; unclear D gene. The CDR3 totals 16 residues. Germline assignment: CDR1 LGHNA and CDR2 YSLEER. Trimming cost V 1 base and J 2 bases, with 14 bases left between them. Here the CDR3 DNA reads TGCGCCAGCAGCCAAGGGCGTGGAGCGAAACAAGAGACCCAGTACTTC. Residues: CASSQGRGAKQETQYF.

The chain employs TRBV14 and TRBJ1-4; no firm D call. Germline V lookup: CDR1 SGHDN, CDR2 FVKESK. With 0 bases removed from V and 7 bases from J, the gap between germline ends came to 6 bases. The CDR3 has 13 residues. The CDR3 sequence is CASSQDFSEKLFF. The CDR3 bases are TGTGCCAGCAGCCAAGATTTCAGTGAAAAACTGTTTTTT.

In its sample, this clone was seen a few times. Other DNA variants within this sample encode the same CDR3. This sequence joins TRBV10-1 and TRBJ2-7; the D is unclear. Trimming removed 0 bases from V and 3 bases from J, with 6 bases in between. CDR1 WNHNN and CDR2 SYGVQD come from the germline V gene (reference sequence). The CDR3 sequence is 13 residues long. The CDR3 DNA reads as TGCGCCAGCAGTGAGTCGACGGGCTACGAGCAGTACTTC. Translation: CASSESTGYEQYF.

The J gene is TRBJ2-7, the V gene TRBV2; D could derive from TRBD1 or TRBD2 (5 bases each). Trimming left V 6 bases short and J 0 bases short, with 18 bases between. Germline V gene lookup returns CDR1 SNHLY and CDR2 FYNNEI. This CDR3 contains 16 residues. CDR3 sequence: CASRDQGGTFSYEQYF. The CDR3 nucleotides are TGTGCCAGCAGGGACCAGGGTGGGACCTTCTCCTACGAGCAGTACTTC.

This clone is a singleton in its sample. Other nucleotide sequences in the sample specify the same CDR3. The chain recombines TRBV2 with TRBJ2-3; D call uncertain. The V gene lost 2 bases and the J gene lost 6 bases, with 3 bases spanning the gap. In germline, CDR1 is SNHLY, CDR2 FYNNEI. The CDR3 is made up of 11 amino acids. The CDR3 coding sequence is TGTGCCAGCAGTGAATCGGATACGCAGTATTTT. This gives the protein CASSESDTQYF. The variable domain in full, with the rest retrieved from reference TRBV2 and TRBJ2-3, is EPEVTQTPSHQVTQMGQEVILRCVPISNHLYFYWYRQILGQKVEFLVSFYNNEISEKSEIFDDQFSVERPDGSNFTLKIRSTKLEDSAMYFCASSESDTQYFGPGTRLTVL.

The V gene is TRBV7-9, the J gene TRBJ2-1; TRBD2 is a possible D gene (5 bases). V was pared by 6 bases and J by 9 bases, with 18 bases between. The CDR3 spans 14 residues. Germline CDR1 and CDR2: SEHNR and FQNEAQ (reference sequence). Here the CDR3 DNA reads TGTGCCAGCAGTCAGAACCGGGGATTGACTGAGCAGTTCTTC. This translates into CASSQNRGLTEQFF.

The rearrangement uses TRBV27 and TRBJ1-1; no firm D call. The V end lost 3 bases, the J end lost 3 bases, and 8 bases lay between the germline ends. The length of the CDR3 is 13 residues. Per germline, CDR1 MNHEY and CDR2 SMNVEV (reference sequence). CDR3 coding DNA: TGTGCCAGCAGTTTCGGGTCTTACACTGAAGCTTTCTTT. Translation: CASSFGSYTEAFF.

The chain links TRBV15 to TRBJ1-5, with D hard to call. Looked up from germline, CDR1 is LNHNV and CDR2 is YYDKDF (reference sequence). V gave up 1 base and J gave up 5 bases, with 15 bases separating them. The CDR3 is 16 residues long. CDR3 DNA sequence: TGTGCCACCAGCAGAGGATGGGGATCTACATATCAGCCCCAGCATTTT. Its protein product is CATSRGWGSTYQPQHF.

The chain couples TRBV7-8 to TRBJ1-3; a possible D gene is TRBD1 (6 bases). This CDR3 has 16 amino acids. Germline V gene lookup returns CDR1 SGHVS and CDR2 FQNEAQ. V lost 1 base, J lost 7 bases, and 17 bases lay in between. CDR3 sequence (DNA): TGTGCCAGCAGCTTAGAACAGGGAAGGGTTGGGAACACCATATATTTT. This translates into CASSLEQGRVGNTIYF.

The chain is built from TRBV10-1 and TRBJ2-4, with D possibly being TRBD2 (6 bases). CDR3 length: 14 amino acids. Trimming removed 4 bases from V and 9 bases from J, with 16 bases in between. The germline CDR1 and CDR2 sequences are WNHNN and SYGVQD (reference sequence). CDR3 DNA: TGCGCCAGCAGTGGAGGTTATAGGGGAGGCATTCAGTACTTC. Its protein product is CASSGGYRGGIQYF.

The genes are TRBV28 and TRBJ2-1; D is uncertain. The V end was cut by 5 bases, the J end by 4 bases, with 12 bases between. This CDR3 region has 14 residues. In germline, CDR1 is MDHEN, CDR2 SYDVKM. The CDR3 spells CASSLPSVYNEQFF. CDR3 DNA: TGTGCCAGCAGTCTACCATCCGTGTACAATGAGCAGTTCTTC.

The chain couples TRBV7-9 to TRBJ2-3; no reliable D call. CDR3 size: 11 residues. V lost 11 bases, J lost 5 bases, and 11 bases lay in between. The germline V gene has CDR1 SEHNR and CDR2 FQNEAQ (reference sequence). CDR3 sequence (DNA): TGTGCCGCCCCCGTGGGAGATACGCAGTATTTT. This encodes CAAPVGDTQYF.

The V call is TRBV11-3, the J call TRBJ2-1, with TRBD2 identical over 10 bases. Germline CDR1 reads SGHNT; CDR2 reads YENEEA. V lost 5 bases and J lost 7; bases outside the gene matches: 5. The CDR3 has 14 residues. The DNA for the CDR3 is TGTGCCAGCAGCGTTAGCGGGAGGCTGAATGAGCAGTTCTTC. Translating it yields CASSVSGRLNEQFF.

This rearrangement joins TRBV15 to TRBJ2-1, with 12 bases aligning to TRBD2. Germline loops: CDR1 LNHNV, CDR2 YYDKDF (reference sequence). The J segment lost 0 bases and the V segment lost 4 bases, leaving 10 bases of the junction unmatched. This CDR3 is built from 19 residues. The CDR3 region is CATSNPGTSGRRSYNEQFF. CDR3 bases: TGTGCCACCAGCAATCCCGGGACTAGCGGGCGCCGCTCCTACAATGAGCAGTTCTTC.